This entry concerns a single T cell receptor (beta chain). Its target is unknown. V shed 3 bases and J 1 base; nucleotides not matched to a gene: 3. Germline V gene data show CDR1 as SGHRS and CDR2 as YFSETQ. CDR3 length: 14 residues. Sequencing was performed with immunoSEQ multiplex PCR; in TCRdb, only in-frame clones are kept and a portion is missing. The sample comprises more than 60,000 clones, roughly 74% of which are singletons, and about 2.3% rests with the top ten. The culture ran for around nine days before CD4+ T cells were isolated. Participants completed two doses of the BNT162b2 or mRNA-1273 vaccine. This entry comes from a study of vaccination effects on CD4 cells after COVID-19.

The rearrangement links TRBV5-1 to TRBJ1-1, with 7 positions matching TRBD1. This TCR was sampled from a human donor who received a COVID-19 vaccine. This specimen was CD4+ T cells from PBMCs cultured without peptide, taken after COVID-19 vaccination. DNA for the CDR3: TGCGCCAGCAGCTACGGACAGGCGAACACTGAAGCTTTCTTT. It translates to CASSYGQANTEAFF.